This TCR beta chain was captured by sequencing in a study of graft-versus-host responses after intestinal transplantation. Study-level background: Recipients received multivisceral, liver-intestinal, or isolated intestinal transplants. Every recipient underwent anti-thymocyte globulin induction, then tacrolimus and steroids for two to four years.

The germline V gene encodes CDR1 MNHNS and CDR2 SASEGT. J gave up 2 bases and V 5 bases, and 2 bases lay outside the gene matches. CDR3 length: 14 residues. Study-wide points: There was an association between peak levels of circulating GvH clones and early post-transplant HvG declines. GvH clones were found in recipient marrow; some appeared first in ileum or blood.

TCRdb keeps only in-frame clones here, not all; method: immunoSEQ multiplex PCR. This table holds about 85,000 clones, 82% found once. Remarks on this clone: Its antigen is as yet unknown.

The sequencing used unstimulated CD4+ T cells sorted from spleen or lymph node cells, collected before intestinal transplant. This chain uses TRBV6-1 with TRBJ2-3; 9 bases line up with TRBD1. The sequence came from a human donor who received an intestinal transplant. CDR3 coding DNA: TGTGCCAGCAGTCGGGACAGGGCCACAGATACGCAGTATTTT. Amino acid sequence: CASSRDRATDTQYF.